Described below is a single T cell receptor (beta chain) sequence and its context. This receptor's antigen is unknown. No base-level quality is on record; no much larger clone is a single base apart. The data belong to a study of cytomegalovirus exposure and HLA in healthy donors (dated by TCRdb to 2016 to 2017). In the study overall: A later analysis indicated that the 120 validation repertoires were generated on the platform also employed for the roughly 720 repertoires of the first cohort. High-throughput TCR immunosequencing, statistical association of individual TCRs with disease status, and machine learning were combined to predict cytomegalovirus infection status. A separate validation cohort of approximately 130 different subjects was used in addition to the 666-subject first cohort. The study was designed to test whether signatures of past pathogen exposure could be identified by cataloging public T cell receptors.

Libraries were built with the immunoSEQ multiplex PCR assay. On the study's bioinformatics: A statistical classification framework was developed to diagnose cytomegalovirus status using the catalog of TCR beta chain sequences. TCRdb took this table from immuneACCESS and kept in-frame rearrangements with V and J called. Such tables lack part of the clones; where checked against another copy, unresolved V genes explain under half of the gap, and the rest is unexplained. D and trimming were read from the DNA, whereas the V and J calls and clone size are those reported in that table. This sample has 200,000 to 300,000 clones in its table, and about 92% of those were observed once. Approximately 3% of the sample is in the top ten clones. Trimming costs V 8 bases and J 0 bases, and their ends lie 11 bases apart. The CDR3, from cysteine to phenylalanine, totals 14 residues. The kept DNA is CDR3 alone, 42 bases in frame from the first base. Reading the germline V gene gives CDR1 MGHDK and CDR2 SYGVNS.

Here is what the overall study found, with its caveats: In the study, 150 to 200 TCR beta chains were listed as associated with cytomegalovirus. Most TCR sequences were seen in very few donors, while some public TCRs were found in many individuals. Cytomegalovirus status was reported to be diagnosed by the classifier with high specificity and sensitivity in both the original and validation cohorts. The authors suggested that the approach could potentially be extended to other disease states and immunological phenotypes. Of the cluster scores, about 94% were above 0 in a later analysis, which found that TCRs clustered in the first cohort also tended to co-occur in the 95 to 150 validation repertoires. In vitro tests confirmed that a few of the cytomegalovirus-associated TCR beta chains recognize cytomegalovirus antigens. A later analysis had no HLA typing for the validation cohort, so co-occurrence there was scored across all 130 or so repertoires.

Separate from the roughly 650-subject first cohort, the validation cohort of around 130 subjects was the group to which the donors belonged. The chain is assembled from TRBV25-1 and TRBJ2-1, with the D gene uncertain. The receptor's source is a woman aged 30 to 39 in good health and CMV-seronegative. The material sequenced was PBMCs. The nucleotides are TGTGCCAGCTTTACAGCCGTCTCCTACAATGAGCAGTTCTTC. This gives the protein CASFTAVSYNEQFF.